Listed below are T cell receptor beta chains from one sample, sequenced in a study of ipilimumab plus nivolumab after autologous stem cell transplantation. Sequenced by immunoSEQ multiplex PCR; TCRdb stores in-frame clones only, minus some. The table shows some 24,000 clones, with about 82% occurring only once. Specimen: PBMCs, collected in a trial of ipilimumab plus nivolumab as post-transplant consolidation. These TCRs come from a male donor with diffuse large B-cell lymphoma. Both conserved end residues are part of each CDR3. D genes are given only for firm matches. Not every row has a clone size; where given, it reads once, few, many or a size class.

NA,TRBJ1-5,NA,TRBV7-9,TGTGCCAGCAGCTTAGATAGCAATCAGCCCCAGCATTTT,CASSLDSNQPQHF
NA,TRBJ2-4,NA,TRBV7-9,TGTGCCAGCAGCCGCGGAGTTGCGGGCCATCGGCAGTACTTC,CASSRGVAGHRQYF
NA,TRBJ2-7,NA,TRBV5-1,TGCGCCAGCAGCTTGAGGCCAGGGAGCTCCTACGAGCAGTACTTC,CASSLRPGSSYEQYF
NA,TRBJ1-1,NA,TRBV6-6,TGTGCCACTCGAGGGACGCTCGGCACTGAAGCTTTCTTT,CATRGTLGTEAFF
NA,TRBJ2-2,NA,TRBV19,TGTGCCAGTAGTATAGAGAGGGACACCGGGGAGCTGTTTTTT,CASSIERDTGELFF
TRBD2,TRBJ2-1,NA,TRBV2,TGTGCCAGCAGAAATGGACTAGTGGGCCAGTATGAGCAGTTCTTC,CASRNGLVGQYEQFF
NA,TRBJ1-4,NA,TRBV6-6,TGTGCCAGCAGTTACGGTGGGAGGACTAATGAAAAACTGTTTTTT,CASSYGGRTNEKLFF
TRBD2,TRBJ2-3,few,TRBV13,TGTGCCAGCAGCAAGCTAGCGGGGGGGCGGGTTGATACGCAGTATTTT,CASSKLAGGRVDTQYF
TRBD2,TRBJ2-5,once,TRBV6-1,TGTGCCAGCAGTGAGCTAGCGGGGGGGCCGATGGAGACCCAGTACTTC,CASSELAGGPMETQYF
TRBD1,TRBJ1-5,NA,TRBV19,TGTGCCAGTAGTACGGACAGGGGAATTCAGCCCCAGCATTTT,CASSTDRGIQPQHF
NA,TRBJ2-7,large,TRBV28,TGTGCCACCCACAGAAACGAGTACGAGCAGTACTTC,CATHRNEYEQYF
NA,TRBJ1-6,NA,TRBV7-2,TGTGCCAGCAGCCCTAGGGGGACCCATAATTCACCCCTCCACTTT,CASSPRGTHNSPLHF
TRBD1,TRBJ1-2,once,TRBV6-1,TGTGCCACCCTTGACAGGGGGGGATCTCTTACCTTC,CATLDRGGSLTF
NA,TRBJ2-1,NA,TRBV6-1,TGTGCCAGCAGTGAGGGGGGTCCGCCTGAGCAGTTCTTC,CASSEGGPPEQFF
NA,TRBJ2-2,NA,TRBV15,TGTGCCACCAGCAGAGATACTAGCCGTGACACCGGGGAGCTGTTTTTT,CATSRDTSRDTGELFF
TRBD2,TRBJ2-3,NA,TRBV5-8,TGTGCCAGCAGCTTCGGACTAGCGGGGGGCACTAGCACAGATACGCAGTATTTT,CASSFGLAGGTSTDTQYF
TRBD1,TRBJ2-1,few,TRBV5-1,TGCGCCAGCAGCCCACCTCCCGGGACAGCCTACAATGAGCAGTTCTTC,CASSPPPGTAYNEQFF
TRBD2,TRBJ2-5,NA,TRBV6-6,TGTGCCAGCAGTTACTCGGCGGGGGGGAGGGAGACCCAGTACTTC,CASSYSAGGRETQYF
NA,TRBJ2-5,NA,TRBV13,TGTGCCAGCAGCTTTGGGGCACAAGAGACCCAGTACTTC,CASSFGAQETQYF
NA,TRBJ2-7,few,TRBV5-1,TGCGCCAGCAGCGAGGACCCTCAGGGGGGCTACGAGCAGTACTTC,CASSEDPQGGYEQYF
NA,TRBJ2-4,NA,TRBV6-1,TGTGCCAGCAGTGTTGACAGCACATCCAAAAACATTCAGTACTTC,CASSVDSTSKNIQYF
NA,TRBJ2-3,NA,TRBV6-1,TGTGCCAGCAGTGTGGGCAGCGACACAGATACGCAGTATTTT,CASSVGSDTDTQYF